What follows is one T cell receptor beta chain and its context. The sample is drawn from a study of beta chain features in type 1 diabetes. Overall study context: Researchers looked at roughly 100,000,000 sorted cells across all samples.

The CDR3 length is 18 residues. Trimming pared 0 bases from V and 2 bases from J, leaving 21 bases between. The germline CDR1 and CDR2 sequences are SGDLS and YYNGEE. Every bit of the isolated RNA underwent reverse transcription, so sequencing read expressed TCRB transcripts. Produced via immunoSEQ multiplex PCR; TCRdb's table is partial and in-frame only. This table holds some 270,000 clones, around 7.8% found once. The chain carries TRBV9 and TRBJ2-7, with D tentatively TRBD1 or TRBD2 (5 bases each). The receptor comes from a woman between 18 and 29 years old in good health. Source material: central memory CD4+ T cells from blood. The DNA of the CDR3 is TGTGCCAGCAGCGTAGGATTAGAAATTCGGGACCGCGCCTACGAGCAGTACTTC. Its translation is CASSVGLEIRDRAYEQYF.